This TCR beta chain was identified during a study of blood T cells in healthy people across ages. CDR3 length: 17 amino acids. The V and J ends lost 3 bases and 0 bases, in that order; junction bases with no gene match: 8. Primed by a sample-barcoded 5' primer and a J-beta primer mix, a second PCR proceeded for about 7 to 11 cycles. Each cDNA molecule was tagged by a template-switch adaptor with 12 random nucleotides. Each CDR3 protein gets one entry after TCRdb re-called the 5' RACE reads with MiXCR. The table has about 970,000 distinct CDR3 sequences, roughly 47% seen once. The source is a woman between 55 and 75 years old in good health. Sequenced: blood. V and J are TRBV12-3 or TRBV12-4 and TRBJ2-3, with 8 bases matching TRBD2. The CDR3 spells CASSFGGRIRSTDTQYF. Written as DNA, the CDR3 is TGTGCCAGCAGTTTTGGCGGGAGGATTCGTAGCACAGATACGCAGTATTTT.